What follows are 24 T cell receptor beta chains derived from one specimen sequenced in a study of T-cell memory formation after mild COVID-19. Each CDR3 protein gets one entry after TCRdb re-called the 5' RACE reads with MiXCR. The data hold hundreds of thousands of distinct CDR3 sequences, with over 20% observed a single time. The sample comprised PBMCs or a T cell subset sorted from them (not recorded which). These receptors all come from an adult woman who had mild COVID-19 (a few samples of this study predate the infection). Cell type and time point are not known.

Only a few counts were recorded for this clonotype. The chain joins TRBV5-1 to TRBJ2-7; D is uncertain. CDR1 and CDR2 (germline): SGHRS, YFSETQ. Trimming removed 5 bases at V and 0 bases at J, with 12 bases between. This CDR3 has 14 residues. CDR3 DNA sequence: TGCGCCAGCAGTTCGCCGGAGTCCTCCTACGAGCAGTACTTC. This encodes CASSSPESSYEQYF.

V usage is TRBV6-5 and J usage is TRBJ2-5, with D possibly being TRBD1 (6 bases). CDR3 length equals 13 residues. Germline values: CDR1 MNHEY, CDR2 SVGAGI. The V gene lost 8 bases and the J gene lost 4 bases, with 14 bases spanning the gap. CDR3 nucleotide sequence: TGTGCCAGCGGTCTACAGGGAAGAGAGACCCAGTACTTC. It codes for CASGLQGRETQYF.

This clonotype was counted only a few times. This sequence joins TRBV5-4 and TRBJ2-5; 12 bases match TRBD2. CDR3 length equals 15 residues. The germline V gene has CDR1 SGHNT and CDR2 YYREEE (reference sequence). V shed 2 bases, J shed 5 bases, and the junction held 4 bases outside the gene matches. The CDR3: CASSFGLAGYETQYF. CDR3 DNA sequence: TGTGCCAGCAGCTTCGGACTAGCGGGGTACGAGACCCAGTACTTC.

This chain connects TRBV7-2 to TRBJ1-2; D uncertain. The germline V and J ends were trimmed by 1 base and 4 bases, with 10 bases remaining between them. The CDR3 is 14 residues long. Germline CDR1 reads SGHTA; CDR2 reads FQGNSA. This CDR3 is CASSLGLLGYGYTF. CDR3 nucleotides: TGTGCCAGCAGCTTAGGTCTGTTGGGCTATGGCTACACCTTC.

This clonotype was counted a few times. V gene TRBV6-4 combines with J gene TRBJ2-1; TRBD2 agrees at 11 bases. CDR1 and CDR2 from the germline V gene are MRHNA and SNTAGT. The CDR3 length is 15 residues. Losses at the gene ends were 6 bases for V and 3 bases for J; bases not matched to a gene: 4. DNA for the CDR3: TGTGCCAGCAGCCCGACTAGCGGGGACTACAATGAGCAGTTCTTC. It translates to CASSPTSGDYNEQFF.

The chain is built from TRBV4-2 and TRBJ2-3, with TRBD2 matching 9 bases. The CDR3 has 17 amino acids. V shed 4 bases and J 0 bases; nucleotides not matched to a gene: 8. In germline, CDR1 is LGHNA, CDR2 YNFKEQ. Here the CDR3 DNA reads TGTGCCAGCAGCCTCACCCCCACTAGCGGGAGCACAGATACGCAGTATTTT. Amino acids: CASSLTPTSGSTDTQYF.

The rearrangement joins TRBV6-2 or TRBV6-3 to TRBJ1-1; possible D gene TRBD1, 5 bases. V lost 0 bases, J lost 9 bases, and 11 bases lay in between. Germline V gives CDR1 MNHEY, CDR2 SVGEGT. This CDR3 is 13 amino acids long. This CDR3 is CASSYSRAGKAFF. CDR3 DNA sequence: TGTGCCAGCAGTTACTCGAGGGCAGGGAAAGCTTTCTTT.

The sample holds a few counts of this clonotype. V is TRBV7-2 and J is TRBJ2-7; 7 nucleotides line up with TRBD2. The CDR3 runs 16 residues. CDR1 SGHTA and CDR2 FQGNSA come from the germline V gene. The ends lost 4 bases at V and 6 bases at J; junction bases unmatched: 15. CDR3 residues: CASSSLGAGRGTEQYF. In nucleotides, the CDR3 is TGTGCCAGCAGCTCCCTAGGAGCGGGACGAGGGACCGAGCAGTACTTC. Using reference TRBV7-2 and TRBJ2-7 for the parts outside the CDR3, the full variable domain is GAGVSQSPSNKVTEKGKDVELRCDPISGHTALYWYRQSLGQGLEFLIYFQGNSAPDKSGLPSDRFSAERTGGSVSTLTIQRTQQEDSAVYLCASSSLGAGRGTEQYFGPGTRLTVT.

This clonotype was detected only a few times. The V call is TRBV29-1, the J call TRBJ2-7; possible D gene TRBD1, 6 bases. Deletions cut 4 bases from V and 0 bases from J, with 13 bases between. Germline CDR1 is SQVTM and CDR2 is ANQGSEA. This CDR3 is built from 14 residues. The CDR3 DNA sequence: TGCAGCGTTGTGGTCAGGGGCAACTCCTACGAGCAGTACTTC. Translation: CSVVVRGNSYEQYF.

The CDR3 coding sequence is TGCAGTGCTGGAGGGTATCCCTCCTACAATGAGCAGTTCTTC. Protein: CSAGGYPSYNEQFF. This chain uses TRBV20-1 with TRBJ2-1, with D possibly TRBD2 on 6 matching bases. Germline loops: CDR1 DFQATT, CDR2 SNEGSKA (reference sequence). Trimming took off 5 bases at V and 0 bases at J, with 11 bases between the two ends. The CDR3 spans 14 residues.

CDR3 in amino acids: CASSQLTGGHTEAFF. As DNA, the CDR3 is TGTGCCAGCAGCCAATTGACAGGGGGCCACACTGAAGCTTTCTTT. The rearrangement uses TRBV14 and TRBJ1-1; 10 bases fit TRBD1. The J segment lost 3 bases and the V segment lost 2 bases, leaving 3 bases of the junction unmatched. Germline CDR1 and CDR2: SGHDN and FVKESK. The CDR3 length is 15 residues.

This clonotype was seen repeatedly, ten times or more. The chain carries TRBV24-1 and TRBJ2-1, with 8 bases fitting TRBD2. The length of the CDR3 is 15 residues. Looked up from germline, CDR1 is KGHDR and CDR2 is SFDVKD. Trimming cost V 2 bases and J 10 bases; bases outside gene matches: 9. The CDR3 DNA is TGTGCCACCAGTGATTCGGTTAGCGGGGCCAGGGAGCAGTTCTTC. Amino acids: CATSDSVSGAREQFF.

This clonotype was observed a few times. The chain links TRBV7-2 to TRBJ2-1, with 8 bases matching TRBD2. Losses at the gene ends were 4 bases for V and 3 bases for J; bases not matched to a gene: 14. Germline-derived CDR1 and CDR2 are SGHTA and FQGNSA. The CDR3 covers 18 residues. Here the CDR3 DNA reads TGTGCCAGCAGCTACCTGGCAAGGAGGGGACTAGACTACAATGAGCAGTTCTTC. This translates into CASSYLARRGLDYNEQFF.

This chain links TRBV7-3 with TRBJ2-2, with 7 bases matching TRBD2. This CDR3 has 17 amino acids. Trimming cost V 6 bases and J 3 bases; bases outside gene matches: 13. Germline CDR1 reads SGHTA; CDR2 reads FQGTGA. The DNA of the CDR3 is TGTGCCAGCAGTTTGGGGCGCGGGAGAGGCGACACCGGGGAGCTGTTTTTT. Its translation is CASSLGRGRGDTGELFF. The entire variable domain, with the rest obtained from reference TRBV7-3 and TRBJ2-2, is as follows: GAGVSQTPSNKVTEKGKYVELRCDPISGHTALYWYRQSLGQGPEFLIYFQGTGAADDSGLPNDRFFAVRPEGSVSTLKIQRTERGDSAVYLCASSLGRGRGDTGELFFGEGSRLTVL.

This clonotype has a handful of counts. The chain is built from TRBV4-3 and TRBJ2-1, with 8 bases matching TRBD2. Germline V gives CDR1 LGHNA, CDR2 YSLEER. V was pared by 6 bases and J by 7 bases, with 8 bases of the junction left unmatched. The CDR3 contains 14 residues. CDR3 amino acids: CASSPGTRLNEQFF. The CDR3 DNA reads as TGCGCCAGCAGTCCCGGGACTAGGTTAAATGAGCAGTTCTTC.

V is TRBV7-9 and J is TRBJ2-7; 12 bases are a match to TRBD2. V shed 6 bases and J 1 base; nucleotides not matched to a gene: 4. CDR3 length equals 15 residues. Germline V CDR1 and CDR2: SEHNR, FQNEAQ (reference sequence). The CDR3 reads CASSIGLAGSYEQYF. The CDR3 DNA reads as TGTGCCAGCAGTATCGGACTAGCGGGATCCTACGAGCAGTACTTC.

This clonotype was counted a few times. The CDR3 loop is CASSRLAVPSYEQYF. DNA of the CDR3: TGTGCCAGCAGCCGACTAGCGGTACCCTCCTACGAGCAGTACTTC. The chain carries TRBV6-5 and TRBJ2-7, with 9 bases fitting TRBD2. The CDR3 has 15 residues. Germline trimming cut 6 bases from V and 0 bases from J; bases unmatched to any gene: 6. Germline V gene sequence: CDR1 MNHEY, CDR2 SVGAGI.

This chain connects TRBV2 to TRBJ2-4; D remains ambiguous. The CDR3 is 13 amino acids. V was cut by 7 bases and J by 0 bases, with 7 bases left in between. Germline V CDR1 and CDR2: SNHLY, FYNNEI. CDR3 loop: CASTDVAKNIQYF. In DNA, the CDR3 is TGTGCCAGCACTGACGTAGCCAAAAACATTCAGTACTTC.

The chain employs TRBV12-3 or TRBV12-4 and TRBJ2-4, with D unclear. The V end was cut by 5 bases, the J end by 7 bases, with 12 bases between. This CDR3 region has 13 residues. The CDR3 loop is CASSLDRFNIQYF. The DNA of the CDR3 is TGTGCCAGCAGTCTAGACCGATTCAACATTCAGTACTTC.

The chain joins TRBV5-1 to TRBJ2-4; D is perhaps TRBD1 or TRBD2 (6 bases each). Trimming cost V 3 bases and J 8 bases, with 15 bases left between them. Germline-derived CDR1 and CDR2 are SGHRS and YFSETQ. This CDR3 is 14 amino acids long. CDR3 DNA: TGCGCCAGCAGCTCCGGAGGGGGGCGCGACATTCAGTACTTC. Amino acids: CASSSGGGRDIQYF.

This clonotype was found a few times. The rearrangement joins TRBV20-1 to TRBJ1-4; a possible D gene is TRBD1 (5 bases). V was cut by 1 base and J by 4 bases, with 13 bases left in between. Germline V gene data show CDR1 as DFQATT and CDR2 as SNEGSKA (reference sequence). The CDR3 contains 15 residues. The CDR3 loop is CSARGAGRSNEKLFF. The DNA for the CDR3 is TGCAGTGCTAGAGGGGCGGGACGGAGTAATGAAAAACTGTTTTTT.

CDR3 loop: CSASPGASNQPQHF. In DNA, the CDR3 is TGCAGTGCTTCCCCGGGGGCCAGCAATCAGCCCCAGCATTTT. V and J are TRBV20-1 and TRBJ1-5; D might be TRBD1 (6 bases). Looked up from germline, CDR1 is DFQATT and CDR2 is SNEGSKA (reference sequence). The germline V and J ends were trimmed by 5 bases and 1 base, with 12 bases remaining between them. The CDR3 contains 14 residues.

V gene TRBV7-2 combines with J gene TRBJ2-1; 8 nucleotides align to TRBD2. Germline CDR1 SGHTA, CDR2 FQGNSA. The CDR3 runs 13 residues. Trimming cost V 6 bases and J 7 bases; bases outside gene matches: 5. The CDR3 DNA is TGTGCCAGCAGAATAGCGGGAAAAAATGAGCAGTTCTTC. It translates to CASRIAGKNEQFF.

This chain's CDR3 is CASSKRDGYNEQFF. DNA for the CDR3: TGTGCCAGCAGCAAAAGGGACGGCTACAATGAGCAGTTCTTC. The rearrangement uses TRBV9 and TRBJ2-1; possibly TRBD1 or TRBD2 for D (5 bases each). Looked up from germline, CDR1 is SGDLS and CDR2 is YYNGEE. CDR3 size: 14 residues. Trimming left V 4 bases short and J 3 bases short, with 11 bases between.